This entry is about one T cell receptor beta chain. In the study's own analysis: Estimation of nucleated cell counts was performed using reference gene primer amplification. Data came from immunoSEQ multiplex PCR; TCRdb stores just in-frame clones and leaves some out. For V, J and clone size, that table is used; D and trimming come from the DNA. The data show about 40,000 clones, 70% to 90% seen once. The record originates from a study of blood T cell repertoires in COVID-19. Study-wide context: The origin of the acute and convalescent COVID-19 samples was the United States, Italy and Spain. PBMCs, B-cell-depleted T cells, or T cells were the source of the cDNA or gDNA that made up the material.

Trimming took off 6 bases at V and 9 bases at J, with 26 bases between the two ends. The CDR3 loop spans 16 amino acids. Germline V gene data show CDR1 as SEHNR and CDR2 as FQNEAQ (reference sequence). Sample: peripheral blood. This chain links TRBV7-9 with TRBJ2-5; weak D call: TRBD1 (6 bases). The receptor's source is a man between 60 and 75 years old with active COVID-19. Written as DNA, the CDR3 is TGTGCCAGCAGTCTCAACAATCGGGACCCAGCAGGGGCCCAGTACTTC. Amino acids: CASSLNNRDPAGAQYF.